This T cell receptor (beta chain) was profiled in a study of T cells in Graves' hyperthyroidism and ophthalmopathy. TCR beta CDR3 regions were amplified from RNA. The HTBI primer set served for first-round RT-PCR of the TCR CDR3. TCRdb used MiXCR to reprocess the multiplex PCR reads, holding one entry per CDR3 protein. The profile shows 750,000 to 900,000 distinct CDR3 sequences, more than 30% of them singletons. This clonotype was counted at least ten times. The CDR3 loop spans 14 amino acids. CDR1 is SGHTA and CDR2 is FQGTGA in the germline V gene. The V segment lost 5 bases and the J segment 5 bases; nucleotides outside the gene matches: 4. No ophthalmopathy progression within 18 months constituted stable Graves' hyperthyroidism. The hyperthyroidism patients had all been newly diagnosed, and their disease duration was under 2 months. Their ages ranged from 18 to 65 years. The diagnostic basis comprised clinical symptoms, serum thyroxine and TRAb, thyroid ultrasound and orbital computed tomography. Fresh peripheral blood, about 10 ml of it, supplied the PBMCs.

V and J are TRBV7-3 and TRBJ2-2; 8 bases fit TRBD1. Sample: blood. This TCR came from a man younger than 30 with Graves' hyperthyroidism. The CDR3 DNA reads TGTGCCAGCAGCCAGCGACAGGGGACCGGGGAGCTGTTTTTT. Amino acids: CASSQRQGTGELFF.